The 7 T cell receptor beta chains below were found in one sample sequenced in a study of naive and memory T cell subsets (dated by TCRdb to 2015 to 2018). Library creation used UMI-ligation and nested PCR. The sample was run on an Illumina MiSeq. To cover both TRBC1 and TRBC2, the beta constant-region primer consisted of an equimolar mix of two oligonucleotides. Using fastp trimming at Q25 and MiXCR clonotype assembly, TCRdb reanalyzed the public sequencing data and kept in-frame beta chains. One record per CDR3 amino acid sequence lists the most common genes and DNA. The sample includes tens of thousands of distinct CDR3 sequences, with 13% observed a single time. The ten top clones hold 22% of the sample. Material for sequencing was effector memory CD4+ T cells from blood. The sample's cell subset or site label, in plain terms: effector memory, CD45RA- CD27-. These receptor sequences come from a human donor in good health.

This chain uses TRBV27 with TRBJ2-1; perhaps TRBD2 as D (6 bases). This CDR3 region has 16 residues. Germline V gene sequence: CDR1 MNHEY, CDR2 SMNVEV (reference sequence). Between the trimmed V and J ends, which lost 1 base and 7 bases, there was a span of 17 bases. CDR3 in DNA: TGTGCCAGCAGTTTATTAGAGTCAGGGAGGAGGAATGAGCAGTTCTTC. This translates into CASSLLESGRRNEQFF.

This chain links TRBV7-9 with TRBJ2-7; tentative D call: TRBD2 (5 bases). The CDR3 is 14 amino acids. Between the trimmed V and J ends, which lost 5 bases and 7 bases, there was a span of 18 bases. Germline CDR1 reads SEHNR; CDR2 reads FQNEAQ (reference sequence). The DNA of the CDR3 is TGTGCCAGCAGCCTAGGAAGCGGAGCTCGGGAGCAGTACTTC. Its translation is CASSLGSGAREQYF.

V usage is TRBV6-2 or TRBV6-3 and J usage is TRBJ2-1, with D hard to call. Per the germline V gene, CDR1 is MNHEY and CDR2 is SVGEGT. Trimming stripped 2 bases from V and 0 bases from J, with 2 bases between. The CDR3 is 13 amino acids. CDR3 DNA: TGTGCCAGCAGTTACGTCTCCTACAATGAGCAGTTCTTC. It translates to CASSYVSYNEQFF.

The sample holds many counts of this clonotype. The chain is built from TRBV5-4 and TRBJ2-3; TRBD1 matches 8 bases. The CDR3 runs to 15 residues. Germline V gene data show CDR1 as SGHNT and CDR2 as YYREEE (reference sequence). V trimming: 3 bases; J trimming: 5 bases; junction bases outside the gene matches: 8. The CDR3 DNA reads TGTGCCAGCAGCTCTTATCAGGGGGCACAAGATACGCAGTATTTT. It specifies CASSSYQGAQDTQYF. The variable domain in full, with the rest retrieved from reference TRBV5-4 and TRBJ2-3, is ETGVTQSPTHLIKTRGQQVTLRCSSQSGHNTVSWYQQALGQGPQFIFQYYREEENGRGNFPPRFSGLQFPNYSSELNVNALELDDSALYLCASSSYQGAQDTQYFGPGTRLTVL.

This clonotype has at least ten counts. The rearrangement joins TRBV7-6 to TRBJ2-1, with a tentative D call TRBD2 (5 bases). Trimming took 0 bases from V and 4 from J, leaving 7 bases between them. The CDR3 length is 14 residues. Germline CDR1 is SGHVS and CDR2 is FNYEAQ. CDR3 bases: TGTGCCAGCAGCTTAGCGGGAGAATACAATGAGCAGTTCTTC. Its translation: CASSLAGEYNEQFF.

This clonotype was detected many times. The V call is TRBV5-6, the J call TRBJ1-3, with TRBD1 as a possible D gene (6 bases). CDR1 is SGHDT and CDR2 is YYEEEE in the germline V gene. This CDR3 region has 14 residues. Trimming pared 4 bases from V and 2 bases from J, leaving 10 bases between. The DNA of the CDR3 is TGTGCCAGCAGCCTCCAGGGGACTGGAAACACCATATATTTT. Encoded protein: CASSLQGTGNTIYF.

This clonotype was recorded a few times. J is TRBJ2-7 and V is TRBV29-1, with 11 bases fitting TRBD2. The V gene end was trimmed by 7 bases and the J gene end by 4 bases; junction bases not matched to a gene: 3. The CDR3 is 12 amino acids. Germline CDR1 is SQVTM and CDR2 is ANQGSEA. CDR3 DNA sequence: TGCAGCGGACTAGCGGGATCGTACGAGCAGTACTTC. Translating gives CSGLAGSYEQYF.